This T cell receptor (beta chain) was recorded in a study of tumor-infiltrating lymphocytes in glioblastoma multiforme. Comment on this clonotype: No antigen is known for it.

Three nested ARM-PCR rounds with V-beta and C-beta primers built TCRB libraries. TCRdb passed the multiplex PCR reads through MiXCR, listing each CDR3 protein once. Of more than 10,000 distinct CDR3 sequences listed, roughly 70% are singletons. Germline V gives CDR1 SGHRS, CDR2 YFSETQ. The CDR3 is 13 residues long. V lost 5 bases, J lost 6 bases, and 6 bases stayed unmatched. General study points: Unequal TCR RNA per T cell might skew measured clone sizes.

The sequenced sample consisted of brain tumor tissue. The J gene is TRBJ2-7, the V gene TRBV5-1, with 9 bases fitting TRBD1. The TCR was taken from a male donor with glioblastoma. CDR3 region: CASRDGQGREQYF. In nucleotides, the CDR3 is TGCGCCAGCAGGGACGGACAGGGGCGCGAGCAGTACTTC.